The rows below give T cell receptor beta chains drawn from one sample of a study of beta chain features in type 1 diabetes. Profiled with immunoSEQ multiplex PCR; TCRdb holds only in-frame clones, not every one. This table has about 68,000 clones, just under 50% appearing once. Material for sequencing was central memory CD4+ T cells from blood. The receptors come from a man aged 25 to 40 with type 1 diabetes. Both conserved end residues are trimmed from each CDR3.

v_call cdr3_aa
TRBV30 AWSGGTVETQY
TRBV7-9 ASSLGTSYNEQF
TRBV7-9 ASSPRTGITEAF
TRBV6-6 ASTDGVVYGYT
TRBV2 ASRRAGGLNEQF
TRBV7-9 ASSLDNGELF
TRBV11-3 ASSLDPWNTEAF
TRBV18 ASSPGRLEQY
TRBV13 ASSLTGAVWGYT
TRBV5-1 ASSSGTHRDNEQF
TRBV5-6 ASSLAGTVSYEQY
TRBV6-1 ASSEASYGYT
TRBV7-9 ATRRTSQPADTQY
TRBV5-6 ASSLARALFRADTQY
TRBV4-2 ASSYTGGAGTGELF
TRBV11-2 ASSLDGGAFNEQF
TRBV28 ASSLQGYEQY
TRBV19 ASSTGGGPDQPQH
TRBV2 ASSGSESKQY
TRBV5-4 ASSWGQHQETQY
TRBV19 ASNGGNNSPLH
TRBV11-2 ASSLGLAGGTDTQY
TRBV30 AWSGVREAYEQY
TRBV7-8 ASSLTTSSETQY
TRBV6-5 ASSNHRGTEKLF
TRBV2 ASSEAQGTGYGYT
TRBV5-1 ASSLTTSGGVPLSTDTQY
TRBV29-1 SVRATNEKLF
TRBV7-9 ASSRQGTTPGEKLF
TRBV2 ATRGGGNNEQF
TRBV5-1 ASSLEGQGRGDTQY
TRBV7-2 ASSRTSGRNTGELF
TRBV11-3 ASNLGQIGYEQY
TRBV27 ASSPPGGSYEQY
TRBV30 ASRGGSVSGNTIY
TRBV4-1 ASSQDLAGGNSYEQY
TRBV21-1 ASSKGGADTNTEAF
TRBV18 ASSPTSPNEQF
TRBV5-5 ASSGSVGGYGYT
TRBV6-1 ASSETSVTGAF
TRBV28 ASSFDTEAF
TRBV28 ATWGLMNTEAF
TRBV19 ASSSRPGQPNEKLF
TRBV6-1 ASSEVRESTDTQY
TRBV18 ASSPGVNTEAF
TRBV5-5 ASSLDTSNTGELF
TRBV10-3 AISDSGTSGRKADTQY
TRBV5-4 ASSQPGALWAEKLF
TRBV5-1 ASSFQGTSYEQY
TRBV10-2 ASSGTSGRGEQY
TRBV11-2 ASSRGGEETQY
TRBV2 ASTLLAGGHTGELF